What follows are 20 T cell receptor beta chains derived from one specimen sequenced in a study of cytomegalovirus exposure and HLA in healthy donors. Use of 60 Vbeta and 13 Jbeta primers characterized the PCR. TCRdb keeps only in-frame clones here, not all; method: immunoSEQ multiplex PCR. The sample lists 150,000 to 200,000 clones, about 80% occurring once. Sequences were obtained from PBMCs. The receptors were gathered from a woman aged 18-29 years in good health and CMV-seropositive.

The chain uses TRBV28 and TRBJ2-7; 8 bases agree with TRBD1. Germline V gene lookup returns CDR1 MDHEN and CDR2 SYDVKM. V trimming: 4 bases; J trimming: 2 bases; junction bases outside the gene matches: 7. The CDR3 spans 15 residues. CDR3 nucleotides: TGTGCCAGCAGTTACCGGACAGGGCTAGCCTACGAGCAGTACTTC. It yields the protein CASSYRTGLAYEQYF.

The chain is built from TRBV6-5 and TRBJ2-7, with 10 positions matching TRBD1. The CDR3 extends over 15 amino acids. Germline V lookup: CDR1 MNHEY, CDR2 SVGAGI. The trim removed 5 bases at V and 0 bases at J, leaving 4 bases unmatched. The chain's CDR3 is CASSPGTGASYEQYF. CDR3 sequence (DNA): TGTGCCAGCAGTCCTGGGACAGGGGCCTCCTACGAGCAGTACTTC.

This clone was counted only a few times. Other nucleotide sequences from this sample produce the same CDR3. The chain employs TRBV6-4 and TRBJ2-3; 7 nucleotides line up with TRBD2. The length of the CDR3 is 15 residues. V shed 0 bases and J 4 bases; nucleotides not matched to a gene: 4. Germline assignment: CDR1 MRHNA and CDR2 SNTAGT. The CDR3 coding sequence is TGTGCCAGCAGTGACTCGGGGGGGAGCGCAGATACGCAGTATTTT. Amino acids: CASSDSGGSADTQYF.

This clone was seen a single time. The chain is built from TRBV10-3 and TRBJ1-5, with D possibly being TRBD1 (6 bases). Trimming left V 6 bases short and J 6 bases short, with 12 bases between. The CDR3 spans 13 residues. Germline V gene data show CDR1 as ENHRY and CDR2 as SYGVKD. CDR3 DNA sequence: TGTGCCATCAGATCTGGGGGCAGTCAGCCCCAGCATTTT. Its protein is CAIRSGGSQPQHF.

The gene calls are TRBV5-1 and TRBJ2-3; D is ambiguous. The CDR3 consists of 19 residues. CDR1 and CDR2 (germline): SGHRS, YFSETQ. Trimming took off 7 bases at V and 0 bases at J, with 27 bases between the two ends. In DNA form, the CDR3 reads TGCGCCAGCCAGCTTGATCCCGGTAAGAAGACATCTAGCACAGATACGCAGTATTTT. Its translation: CASQLDPGKKTSSTDTQYF.

The chain links TRBV6-6 to TRBJ2-1; 10 positions match TRBD2. The germline CDR1 and CDR2 sequences are MNHNY and SVGAGI (reference sequence). The CDR3 extends over 16 amino acids. V gave up 2 bases and J gave up 8 bases; unmatched junction bases: 9. The CDR3 is CASSYAPGLANDEQFF. DNA for the CDR3: TGTGCCAGCAGTTACGCACCGGGACTAGCGAACGATGAGCAGTTCTTC.

The J gene is TRBJ1-3, the V gene TRBV9; a weak D match, TRBD1 (5 bases). The germline V gene has CDR1 SGDLS and CDR2 YYNGEE. The CDR3 runs to 14 residues. The V gene lost 0 bases and the J gene lost 6 bases, with 10 bases spanning the gap. CDR3 DNA: TGTGCCAGCAGCGTAGGAGGAGGGGTAAACACCATATATTTT. Amino acids: CASSVGGGVNTIYF.

A few counts support this clone. The V gene is TRBV6-4, the J gene TRBJ2-1; D is uncertain. V shed 2 bases and J shed 7 bases, with 3 bases lying between them. In germline, CDR1 is MRHNA, CDR2 SNTAGT. This CDR3 is built from 11 residues. The DNA of the CDR3 is TGTGCCAGCAGTGACCGTAATGAGCAGTTCTTC. As protein: CASSDRNEQFF.

This chain uses TRBV13 with TRBJ2-7; possible D gene TRBD1, 6 bases. The length of the CDR3 is 14 residues. Germline CDR1 and CDR2: PRHDT and FYEKMQ (reference sequence). V shed 0 bases and J shed 0 bases, with 6 bases lying between them. The CDR3 bases are TGTGCCAGCAGCTTAGGGGACAGCTCCTACGAGCAGTACGTC. It translates to CASSLGDSSYEQYV.

V and J are TRBV6-1 and TRBJ1-2, with TRBD1 matching 9 bases. The CDR3 sequence is 14 residues long. V lost 8 bases to trimming and J lost 4 bases; unmatched junction nucleotides: 8. In germline, CDR1 is MNHNS, CDR2 SASEGT. CDR3 nucleotide sequence: TGTGCCAGCGGGAGGACAGGGGAGTCCTATGGCTACACCTTC. This encodes CASGRTGESYGYTF.

This clone was observed a single time. The chain joins TRBV19 to TRBJ1-4; 9 bases are a match to TRBD1. Germline CDR1 is LNHDA and CDR2 is SQIVND (reference sequence). The CDR3 contains 12 residues. V lost 9 bases to trimming and J lost 9 bases; unmatched junction nucleotides: 5. The CDR3: CASLGTGKKLFF. For the CDR3, the DNA is TGTGCCAGCCTCGGGACAGGGAAAAAACTGTTTTTT.

This chain uses TRBV5-5 with TRBJ2-3; 8 bases align to TRBD2. V gave up 1 base and J gave up 6 bases; unmatched junction bases: 7. Germline CDR1 reads SGHKS; CDR2 reads YYEKEE (reference sequence). The CDR3 loop spans 15 amino acids. CDR3 nucleotides: TGTGCCAGCAGCTTGAATTTAGCGGGATCGGATACGCAGTATTTT. Its protein product is CASSLNLAGSDTQYF.

This clone is a singleton in its sample. Distinct nucleotide sequences in the sample also encode this CDR3. The chain uses TRBV11-3 and TRBJ1-4, with D unresolved. Between the trimmed V and J ends, which lost 5 bases and 10 bases, there was a span of 14 bases. This CDR3 contains 13 residues. Germline V gene sequence: CDR1 SGHNT, CDR2 YENEEA. The CDR3 loop is CASSADGLAKLFF. The CDR3 DNA sequence: TGTGCCAGCAGCGCCGACGGACTAGCAAAACTGTTTTTT. Using reference TRBV11-3 and TRBJ1-4 for the parts outside the CDR3, the full variable domain is EAGVVQSPRYKIIEKKQPVAFWCNPISGHNTLYWYLQNLGQGPELLIRYENEEAVDDSQLPKDRFSAERLKGVDSTLKIQPAELGDSAVYLCASSADGLAKLFFGSGTQLSVL.

This chain connects TRBV7-2 to TRBJ1-2; TRBD1 aligns across 9 bases. CDR1 SGHTA and CDR2 FQGNSA come from the germline V gene. The CDR3 runs 15 residues. The V segment lost 0 bases and the J segment 9 bases; nucleotides outside the gene matches: 8. The CDR3 sequence: CASSLAHGTGFSYTF. CDR3 sequence (DNA): TGTGCCAGCAGCTTAGCGCATGGGACAGGGTTTAGCTACACCTTC.

The chain uses TRBV2 and TRBJ1-6; D may be TRBD1 (5 bases). The CDR3 is 16 residues long. Germline V gene lookup returns CDR1 SNHLY and CDR2 FYNNEI. Trimming stripped 6 bases from V and 5 bases from J, with 17 bases between. CDR3 nucleotides: TGTGCCAGCAGGGACACCCGGAACGCGGATAATTCACCCCTCCACTTT. This sequence encodes CASRDTRNADNSPLHF.

This clone came up a few times. This chain links TRBV5-1 with TRBJ2-1; TRBD2 matches at 11 bases. Germline CDR1 is SGHRS and CDR2 is YFSETQ. This CDR3 spans 16 amino acids. The junction had 7 bases not matched to a gene; V was cut back by 3 bases and J by 5 bases. The CDR3 bases are TGCGCCAGCAGCTCGGTAGCGGGGGGGGTCAACAATGAGCAGTTCTTC. This codes for CASSSVAGGVNNEQFF.

The chain combines TRBV28 with TRBJ1-6; 12 bases match TRBD1. The CDR3 sequence is 15 residues long. J was trimmed by 12 bases and V by 8 bases; bases with no gene match: 11. The germline V gene has CDR1 MDHEN and CDR2 SYDVKM. DNA for the CDR3: TGTGCCAGCCTTACTTTCGGGACAGGGGGCGAACCCCTCCACTTT. This sequence encodes CASLTFGTGGEPLHF.

The rearrangement links TRBV7-2 to TRBJ2-5, with D maybe TRBD2 (5 bases). V lost 4 bases and J 6 bases, leaving 18 bases between the germline ends. The germline V gene has CDR1 SGHTA and CDR2 FQGNSA. This CDR3 is 15 amino acids long. The CDR3 DNA is TGTGCCAGCAGCTCCGGGTCGCGGGTCATTCAGACCCAGTACTTC. Its protein is CASSSGSRVIQTQYF.

The chain has TRBV4-2 and TRBJ2-3; the match to TRBD2 covers 14 bases. The CDR3 contains 20 residues. Unmatched junction bases numbered 17, after V lost 3 bases and J lost 6 bases. Germline V gene lookup returns CDR1 LGHNA and CDR2 YNFKEQ. For the CDR3, the DNA is TGTGCCAGCAGCCATACCGGGACTAGCGGGGGTATGGGGGGAGTGGATACGCAGTATTTT. This encodes CASSHTGTSGGMGGVDTQYF.

CDR3 bases: TGTGCCAGCAGCGCGGGACAGGGGTTCAGAGAGCCCCAGCATTTT. Translating gives CASSAGQGFREPQHF. The chain is built from TRBV6-6 and TRBJ1-5; TRBD1 matches at 10 bases. This CDR3 is built from 15 residues. From germline, CDR1 is MNHNY and CDR2 SVGAGI (reference sequence). V lost 6 bases, J lost 8 bases, and 10 bases stayed unmatched.